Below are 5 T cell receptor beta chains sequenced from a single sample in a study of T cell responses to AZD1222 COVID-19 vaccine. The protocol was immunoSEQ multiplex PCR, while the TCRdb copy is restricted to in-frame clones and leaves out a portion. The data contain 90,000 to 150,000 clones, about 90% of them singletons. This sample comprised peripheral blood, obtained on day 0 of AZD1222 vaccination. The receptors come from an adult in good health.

CDR3 coding DNA: TGTGCCACCAGTGTGGTACAGGGGAACGAGCAGTACTTC. Its translation is CATSVVQGNEQYF. The chain combines TRBV24-1 with TRBJ2-7; the match to TRBD1 covers 7 bases. The length of the CDR3 is 13 residues. Trimming at V came to 5 bases and at J to 5 bases, leaving 5 bases not matched to a gene. The V gene's germline CDR1 is KGHDR and CDR2 SFDVKD.

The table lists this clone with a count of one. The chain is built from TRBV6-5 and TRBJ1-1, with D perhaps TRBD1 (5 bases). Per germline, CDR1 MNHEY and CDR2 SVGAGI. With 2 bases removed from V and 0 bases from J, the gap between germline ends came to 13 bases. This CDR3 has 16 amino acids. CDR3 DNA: TGTGCCAGCAGTTACGGCACCCAGGGTTTGAACACTGAAGCTTTCTTT. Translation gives CASSYGTQGLNTEAFF.

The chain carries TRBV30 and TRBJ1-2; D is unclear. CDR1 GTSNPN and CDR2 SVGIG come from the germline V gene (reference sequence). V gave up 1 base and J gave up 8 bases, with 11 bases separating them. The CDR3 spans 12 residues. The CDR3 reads CAWSADMGGYTF. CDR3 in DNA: TGTGCCTGGAGTGCCGACATGGGAGGCTACACCTTC.

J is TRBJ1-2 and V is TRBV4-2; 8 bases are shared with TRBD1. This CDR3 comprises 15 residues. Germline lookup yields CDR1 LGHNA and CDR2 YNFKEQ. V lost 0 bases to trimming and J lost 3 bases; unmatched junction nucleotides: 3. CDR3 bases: TGTGCCAGCAGCCAAGAGGGACAGGCCCACTATGGCTACACCTTC. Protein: CASSQEGQAHYGYTF.

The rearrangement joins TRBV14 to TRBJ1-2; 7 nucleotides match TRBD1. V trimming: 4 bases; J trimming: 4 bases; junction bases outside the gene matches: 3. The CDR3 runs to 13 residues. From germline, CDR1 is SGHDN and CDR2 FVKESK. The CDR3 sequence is CASSPRDSYGYTF. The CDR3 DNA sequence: TGTGCCAGCAGCCCCCGGGACAGCTATGGCTACACCTTC.